These 22 T cell receptor beta chains were sequenced from one sample in a study of OX40 agonist ivuxolimab in advanced cancers. Produced via immunoSEQ multiplex PCR; TCRdb's table is partial and in-frame only. The table has about 71,000 clones, 84% seen once. The sequencing here drew on CD4+ or CD8+ T cells sorted from blood, taken in a trial of the OX40 agonist ivuxolimab. These receptor sequences come from an adult with an advanced solid tumor such as melanoma, head and neck, liver or kidney cancer.

The genes are TRBV29-1 and TRBJ1-4; D is undetermined. There are 13 residues in the CDR3. The germline V gene has CDR1 SQVTM and CDR2 ANQGSEA. V dropped 5 bases and J dropped 8 bases, with 15 bases sitting between them. CDR3 nucleotides: TGCAGCGTTCGGGAGCCCTATGGGGAAAAACTGTTTTTT. This sequence encodes CSVREPYGEKLFF.

The chain joins TRBV11-3 to TRBJ2-7, with a weak D call TRBD1 (5 bases). This CDR3 contains 12 residues. In germline, CDR1 is SGHNT, CDR2 YENEEA. The ends were cut back, 2 bases at V and 3 bases at J, with 5 bases in the middle. The DNA for the CDR3 is TGTGCCAGCAGCTTACAGGGCTACGAGCAGTACTTC. It translates to CASSLQGYEQYF.

The J gene is TRBJ1-2, the V gene TRBV30, with D hard to call. V lost 3 bases and J lost 4, with 9 bases in between. The CDR3 loop spans 12 amino acids. Germline CDR1 and CDR2: GTSNPN and SVGIG (reference sequence). CDR3 in DNA: TGTGCCTGGAGCGCCGGGCTCTATGGCTACACCTTC. Its protein is CAWSAGLYGYTF.

The chain is built from TRBV28 and TRBJ1-6; D may be TRBD1 (6 bases). Trimming stripped 2 bases from V and 7 bases from J, with 18 bases between. Germline V gene lookup returns CDR1 MDHEN and CDR2 SYDVKM. The length of the CDR3 is 17 residues. The CDR3 protein is CASSLATGPRRNSPLHF. The CDR3 nucleotides are TGTGCCAGCAGTTTAGCAACAGGGCCTCGGAGGAATTCACCCCTCCACTTT.

The chain has TRBV10-2 and TRBJ2-5, with a weak D call TRBD2 (5 bases). V lost 4 bases and J 4 bases, leaving 13 bases between the germline ends. This CDR3 region has 14 residues. CDR1 and CDR2 from the germline V gene are WSHSY and SAAADI. In DNA form, the CDR3 reads TGCGCCAGCAGTGCTGCCCGGGGAACAGAGACCCAGTACTTC. This gives the protein CASSAARGTETQYF.

The chain is built from TRBV5-1 and TRBJ2-3, with 7 nucleotides matching TRBD1. The CDR3 is made up of 16 amino acids. J lost 2 bases, V lost 4 bases, and 10 bases had no gene match. The germline V gene has CDR1 SGHRS and CDR2 YFSETQ. CDR3 coding DNA: TGCGCCAGCAGCGCTAGACAGGGAGAGGACACAGATACGCAGTATTTT. Translation: CASSARQGEDTDTQYF.

The gene calls are TRBV5-1 and TRBJ2-1; D is unresolved. The CDR3 totals 15 residues. Germline-derived CDR1 and CDR2 are SGHRS and YFSETQ. The germline V and J ends were trimmed by 4 bases and 6 bases, with 17 bases remaining between them. The chain's CDR3 is CASSQGSPTLNEQFF. In DNA form, the CDR3 reads TGCGCCAGCAGCCAAGGAAGTCCAACCCTCAATGAGCAGTTCTTC.

The DNA of the CDR3 is TGTGCCAGCAGCCACCCTGGTACCCACGAGCAGTACTTC. This codes for CASSHPGTHEQYF. This chain connects TRBV7-3 to TRBJ2-7, with D unclear. CDR1 and CDR2 from the germline V gene are SGHTA and FQGTGA. The CDR3 sequence is 13 residues long. The V end lost 5 bases, the J end lost 5 bases, and 13 bases lay between the germline ends. Combining the CDR3 with reference TRBV7-3 and TRBJ2-7 gives the whole variable domain GAGVSQTPSNKVTEKGKYVELRCDPISGHTALYWYRQSLGQGPEFLIYFQGTGAADDSGLPNDRFFAVRPEGSVSTLKIQRTERGDSAVYLCASSHPGTHEQYFGPGTRLTVT.

This rearrangement joins TRBV6-5 to TRBJ1-2; TRBD1 matches at 8 bases. Looked up from germline, CDR1 is MNHEY and CDR2 is SVGAGI. The CDR3 is 13 amino acids. The V and J ends lost 4 bases and 8 bases, in that order; junction bases with no gene match: 6. The CDR3 here is CASSWADRGGYTF. CDR3 DNA sequence: TGTGCCAGCAGTTGGGCCGACAGGGGCGGCTACACCTTC.

This clone was seen a single time. The chain is built from TRBV5-1 and TRBJ2-1; 7 bases match TRBD1. V trimming: 3 bases; J trimming: 7 bases; junction bases outside the gene matches: 10. Germline lookup yields CDR1 SGHRS and CDR2 YFSETQ. This CDR3 is built from 15 residues. The CDR3 loop is CASSSLEAGGNEQFF. The CDR3 DNA sequence: TGCGCCAGCAGCTCGTTGGAGGCAGGGGGTAATGAGCAGTTCTTC. The full variable domain, rest sourced from reference TRBV5-1 and TRBJ2-1, is KAGVTQTPRYLIKTRGQQVTLSCSPISGHRSVSWYQQTPGQGLQFLFEYFSETQRNKGNFPGRFSGRQFSNSRSEMNVSTLELGDSALYLCASSSLEAGGNEQFFGPGTRLTVL.

In DNA form, the CDR3 reads TGTGCCAGTACCCTCTTGGGGACGACTGAAGCTTTCTTT. Translation: CASTLLGTTEAFF. This chain connects TRBV19 to TRBJ1-1; tentative D call: TRBD1 (5 bases). V was cut by 7 bases and J by 5 bases, with 14 bases left in between. This CDR3 contains 13 residues. Germline assignment: CDR1 LNHDA and CDR2 SQIVND (reference sequence).

The chain combines TRBV6-4 with TRBJ1-6; 10 nucleotides agree with TRBD1. Germline V gene data show CDR1 as MRHNA and CDR2 as SNTAGT. CDR3 length: 14 amino acids. Trimming took 4 bases from V and 9 from J; bases not matched to a gene: 3. DNA for the CDR3: TGTGCCAGCAGTGTGGGACAGGGGATTTCACCCCTCCACTTT. This sequence encodes CASSVGQGISPLHF.

This chain joins TRBV2 and TRBJ1-5; 10 bases are shared with TRBD1. Germline V lookup: CDR1 SNHLY, CDR2 FYNNEI. The CDR3 has 14 residues. V lost 4 bases to trimming and J lost 6 bases; unmatched junction nucleotides: 3. The DNA for the CDR3 is TGTGCCAGCAGTGGACAGGGGGCTCCTCAGCCCCAGCATTTT. It encodes CASSGQGAPQPQHF.

This clone was seen more than once but under ten times. The chain recombines TRBV7-9 with TRBJ1-4; D uncertain. V was trimmed by 5 bases and J by 7 bases, leaving 8 bases between them. Germline assignment: CDR1 SEHNR and CDR2 FQNEAQ (reference sequence). The CDR3 consists of 12 residues. CDR3 protein: CASSVRGEKLFF. The CDR3 DNA reads TGTGCCAGCAGCGTCAGAGGTGAAAAACTGTTTTTT.

The V call is TRBV7-9, the J call TRBJ2-1; TRBD2 matches 11 bases. The CDR3 covers 19 residues. CDR1 is SEHNR, CDR2 FQNEAQ, per germline (reference sequence). The V segment lost 5 bases and the J segment 0 bases; nucleotides outside the gene matches: 12. CDR3 region: CASSARTSSGGSSYNEQFF. In nucleotides, the CDR3 is TGTGCCAGCAGCGCCCGAACCTCTAGCGGGGGGAGCTCCTACAATGAGCAGTTCTTC.

The V gene is TRBV18, the J gene TRBJ2-1; TRBD2 matches 7 bases. CDR1 is KGHSH, CDR2 LQKENI, per germline. Trimming removed 6 bases from V and 4 bases from J; junction bases left unmatched: 9. This CDR3 region has 15 residues. The CDR3 protein is CASSPAGSGYNEQFF. The CDR3 region has the DNA TGTGCCAGCTCCCCAGCGGGGTCAGGATACAATGAGCAGTTCTTC.

The chain links TRBV7-2 to TRBJ2-2; TRBD2 matches at 7 bases. CDR3 length: 16 residues. The J segment lost 1 base and the V segment lost 5 bases, leaving 7 bases of the junction unmatched. Per the germline V gene, CDR1 is SGHTA and CDR2 is FQGNSA. DNA of the CDR3: TGTGCCAGCAGCACGACCGGGACTAAGAACACCGGGGAGCTGTTTTTT. This translates into CASSTTGTKNTGELFF.

The rearrangement uses TRBV4-1 and TRBJ2-1; TRBD2 aligns across 8 bases. CDR1 and CDR2 from the germline V gene are MGHRA and YSYEKL. After removal of 0 bases from V and 1 base from J, the junction contained 8 bases not matched to a gene. The length of the CDR3 is 18 residues. CDR3 in DNA: TGCGCCAGCAGCCAAGACTTTACCGGGACTAGATCCTACAATGAGCAGTTCTTC. Translating gives CASSQDFTGTRSYNEQFF.

The chain combines TRBV28 with TRBJ1-5; TRBD1 aligns across 10 bases. Germline values: CDR1 MDHEN, CDR2 SYDVKM. This CDR3 contains 15 residues. V lost 7 bases to trimming and J lost 7 bases; unmatched junction nucleotides: 10. The DNA of the CDR3 is TGTGCCAGCATCCCAATCTGGACAGGGGGACAGCCCCAGCATTTT. This translates into CASIPIWTGGQPQHF.

This chain connects TRBV5-1 to TRBJ2-7; no clear D. There are 12 residues in the CDR3. V was clipped by 2 bases and J by 4 bases, with 7 bases between them. From germline, CDR1 is SGHRS and CDR2 YFSETQ. The CDR3 sequence: CASSFGFYEQYV. CDR3 DNA sequence: TGCGCCAGCAGCTTCGGATTTTACGAGCAGTACGTC.

The chain combines TRBV7-9 with TRBJ1-1; D gene ambiguous. This CDR3 is 14 amino acids long. Germline V CDR1 and CDR2: SEHNR, FQNEAQ (reference sequence). The germline V and J ends were trimmed by 5 bases and 1 base, with 11 bases remaining between them. The CDR3 sequence: CASSNGRANTEAFF. The CDR3 DNA is TGTGCCAGCAGCAACGGACGGGCGAACACTGAAGCTTTCTTT.

The chain uses TRBV6-6 and TRBJ2-2; D remains unclear. This CDR3 contains 12 residues. Trimming removed 5 bases at V and 4 bases at J, with 5 bases between. Germline values: CDR1 MNHNY, CDR2 SVGAGI (reference sequence). CDR3: CASSPTTGELFF. Here the CDR3 DNA reads TGTGCCAGCAGTCCTACCACCGGGGAGCTGTTTTTT.